The rows below give T cell receptor beta chains drawn from one sample of a study of cytomegalovirus exposure and HLA in healthy donors. The data were produced by immunoSEQ multiplex PCR, yet TCRdb's version contains in-frame clones alone and is incomplete. Of about 110,000 clones in the sample, around 83% were seen once. Source material: PBMCs. The receptors originated from a woman younger than 30 in good health and CMV-seropositive. The conserved cysteine and the conserved F or W are not part of the CDR3 here. Clone size is given for some rows only: seen once, a few or many times, or a class if the clone is expanded.

J gene	CDR3 length	V gene	clone size	CDR3 protein
TRBJ2-7	12	TRBV6-5	few	ASSTWTSSYEQY
TRBJ1-1	12	TRBV6-6	.	ASSDTSADTEAF
TRBJ2-2	13	TRBV10-1	.	ASSESTSLRRELF
TRBJ2-3	12	TRBV25-1	.	ASSEVGGAVTQY
TRBJ1-6	13	TRBV6-6	.	ASSNRDSYNSPLH
TRBJ2-1	14	TRBV4-1	.	ASSQVVAGAHNEQF
TRBJ1-2	11	TRBV27	.	ASSAGSLYGYT
TRBJ1-1	12	TRBV5-6	.	ASRQTGTAYEAF
TRBJ1-1	10	TRBV28	once	ASSVRGGEAF
TRBJ2-7	10	TRBV10-3	.	AIRQGPYEQY